The rows below give T cell receptor beta chains drawn from one sample of a study of cytomegalovirus exposure and HLA in healthy donors. Produced via immunoSEQ multiplex PCR; TCRdb's table is partial and in-frame only. The sample consists of about 180,000 clones, over 65% of them appearing once. Specimen: PBMCs. These receptors came from a woman aged 25-40 years in good health and CMV-seropositive. The conserved cysteine and the conserved F or W are not part of the CDR3 here. Fields, in order: V gene, J gene, CDR3 protein.

V gene: TRBV7-9
J gene: TRBJ2-1
CDR3 protein: ASIPLAGAYNEQF

V gene: TRBV4-2
J gene: TRBJ1-1
CDR3 protein: ASSQVGPAGAEAF

V gene: TRBV14
J gene: TRBJ2-3
CDR3 protein: ASSQWGLSTDTQY

V gene: TRBV7-7
J gene: TRBJ2-1
CDR3 protein: ASSPSGTSGVGEQF

V gene: TRBV10-2
J gene: TRBJ1-1
CDR3 protein: ASSRGGAMNTEAF

V gene: TRBV6-5
J gene: TRBJ1-6
CDR3 protein: ASSYSLDRANSPLH

V gene: TRBV7-3
J gene: TRBJ2-1
CDR3 protein: ASSGETSPSSDEQF

V gene: TRBV7-9
J gene: TRBJ1-2
CDR3 protein: ASSLGTLKGYT

V gene: TRBV7-2
J gene: TRBJ2-2
CDR3 protein: ASSLAHQANTGELF

V gene: TRBV7-9
J gene: TRBJ2-7
CDR3 protein: ASSPSLYEQY

V gene: TRBV7-2
J gene: TRBJ2-3
CDR3 protein: ASSPLDTQY

V gene: TRBV27
J gene: TRBJ1-5
CDR3 protein: ASSPWTEAEPQH

V gene: TRBV19
J gene: TRBJ1-1
CDR3 protein: ASSLEPLGGANTEAF

V gene: TRBV6-5
J gene: TRBJ2-1
CDR3 protein: ASRDGTSPNEQF

V gene: TRBV23-1
J gene: TRBJ1-4
CDR3 protein: ASSQSYLHLFQGRDEKLF

V gene: TRBV27
J gene: TRBJ1-2
CDR3 protein: ASRTEGRGSNGYT

V gene: TRBV28
J gene: TRBJ1-2
CDR3 protein: ASSLKENYGYT

V gene: TRBV30
J gene: TRBJ2-2
CDR3 protein: AGEGAGQNTGELF

V gene: TRBV4-2
J gene: TRBJ2-7
CDR3 protein: ASSHAGVVAGKDAYEQY

V gene: TRBV30
J gene: TRBJ2-2
CDR3 protein: AWSVTGWNTGELF

V gene: TRBV11-3
J gene: TRBJ2-1
CDR3 protein: ASSPRAGGSGEQF

V gene: TRBV13
J gene: TRBJ2-3
CDR3 protein: ASSVIETGGTQY